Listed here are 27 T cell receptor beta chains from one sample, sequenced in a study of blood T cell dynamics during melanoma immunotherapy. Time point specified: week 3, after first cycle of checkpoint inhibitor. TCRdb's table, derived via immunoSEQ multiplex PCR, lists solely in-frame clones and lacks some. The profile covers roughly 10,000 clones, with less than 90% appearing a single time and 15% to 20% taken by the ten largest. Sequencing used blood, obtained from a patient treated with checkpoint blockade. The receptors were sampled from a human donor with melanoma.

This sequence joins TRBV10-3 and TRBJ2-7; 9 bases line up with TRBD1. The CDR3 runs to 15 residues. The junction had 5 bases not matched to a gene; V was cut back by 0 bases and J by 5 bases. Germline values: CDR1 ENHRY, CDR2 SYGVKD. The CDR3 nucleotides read TGTGCCATCAGTGAGTCGCAGGACAGGGGTCACGAGCAGTACTTC. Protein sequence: CAISESQDRGHEQYF.

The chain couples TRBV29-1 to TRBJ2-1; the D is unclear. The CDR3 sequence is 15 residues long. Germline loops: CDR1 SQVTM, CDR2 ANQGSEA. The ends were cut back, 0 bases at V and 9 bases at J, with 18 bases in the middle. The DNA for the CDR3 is TGCAGCGTTGAAGATGGGCTTCTACGCCCCGGTGAGCAGTTCTTC. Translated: CSVEDGLLRPGEQFF.

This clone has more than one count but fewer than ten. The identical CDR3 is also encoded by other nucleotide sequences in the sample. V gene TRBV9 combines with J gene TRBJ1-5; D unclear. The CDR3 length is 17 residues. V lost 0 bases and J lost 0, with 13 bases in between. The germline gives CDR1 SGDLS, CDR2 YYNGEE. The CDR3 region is CASSVDGRPYSNQPQHF. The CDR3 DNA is TGTGCCAGCAGCGTAGATGGGAGACCTTATAGCAATCAGCCCCAGCATTTT. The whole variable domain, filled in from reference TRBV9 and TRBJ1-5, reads DSGVTQTPKHLITATGQRVTLRCSPRSGDLSVYWYQQSLDQGLQFLIQYYNGEERAKGNILERFSAQQFPDLHSELNLSSLELGDSALYFCASSVDGRPYSNQPQHFGDGTRLSIL.

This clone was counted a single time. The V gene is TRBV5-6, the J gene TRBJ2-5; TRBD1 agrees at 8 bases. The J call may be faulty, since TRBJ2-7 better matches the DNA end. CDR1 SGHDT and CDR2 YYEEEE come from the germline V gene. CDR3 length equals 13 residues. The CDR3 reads CASSRDRSYEQYF. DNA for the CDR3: TGTGCCAGCAGCCGGGACAGGTCCTACGAGCAGTACTTC.

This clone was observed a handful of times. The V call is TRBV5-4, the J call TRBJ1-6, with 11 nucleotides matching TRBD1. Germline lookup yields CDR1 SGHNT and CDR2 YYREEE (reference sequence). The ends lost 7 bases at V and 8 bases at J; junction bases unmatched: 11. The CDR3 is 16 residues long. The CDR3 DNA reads TGTGCCAGCCGCGACGGGACAGGGGGAAGATATTCACCCCTCCACTTT. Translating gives CASRDGTGGRYSPLHF.

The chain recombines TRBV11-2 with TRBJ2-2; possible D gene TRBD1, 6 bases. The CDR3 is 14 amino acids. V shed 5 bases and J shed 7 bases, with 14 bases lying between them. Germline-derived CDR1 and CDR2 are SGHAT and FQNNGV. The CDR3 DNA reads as TGTGCCAGCAGCGGCAACAGGGTAGACGGGGAGCTGTTTTTT. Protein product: CASSGNRVDGELFF.

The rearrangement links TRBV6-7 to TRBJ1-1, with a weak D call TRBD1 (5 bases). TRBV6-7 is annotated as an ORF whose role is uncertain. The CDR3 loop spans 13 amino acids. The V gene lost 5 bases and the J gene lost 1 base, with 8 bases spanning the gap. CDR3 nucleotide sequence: TGTGCCAGCAGTCCCAGGGAGAACACTGAAGCTTTCTTT. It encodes CASSPRENTEAFF.

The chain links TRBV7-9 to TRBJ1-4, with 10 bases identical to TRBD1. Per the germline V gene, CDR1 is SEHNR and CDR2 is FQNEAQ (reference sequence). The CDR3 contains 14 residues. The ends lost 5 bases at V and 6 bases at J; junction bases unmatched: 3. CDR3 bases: TGTGCCAGCAGCCTTGGACAGGGGGATGAAAAACTGTTTTTT. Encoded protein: CASSLGQGDEKLFF.

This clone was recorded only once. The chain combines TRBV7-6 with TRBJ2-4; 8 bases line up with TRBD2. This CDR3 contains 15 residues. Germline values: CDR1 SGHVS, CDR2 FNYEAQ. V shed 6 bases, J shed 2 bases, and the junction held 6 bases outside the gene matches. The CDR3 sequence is CASSGSGGSKNIQYF. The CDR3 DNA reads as TGTGCCAGCAGTGGAAGCGGGGGTTCCAAAAACATTCAGTACTTC. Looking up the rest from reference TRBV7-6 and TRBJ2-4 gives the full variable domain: GAGVSQSPRYKVTKRGQDVALRCDPISGHVSLYWYRQALGQGPEFLTYFNYEAQQDKSGLPNDRFSAERPEGSISTLTIQRTEQRDSAMYRCASSGSGGSKNIQYFGAGTRLSVL.

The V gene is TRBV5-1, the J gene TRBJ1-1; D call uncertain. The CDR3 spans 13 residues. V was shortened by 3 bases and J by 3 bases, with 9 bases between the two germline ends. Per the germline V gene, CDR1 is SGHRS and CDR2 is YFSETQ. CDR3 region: CASSSRLDTEAFF. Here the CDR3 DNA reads TGCGCCAGCAGCTCCCGACTCGACACTGAAGCTTTCTTT.

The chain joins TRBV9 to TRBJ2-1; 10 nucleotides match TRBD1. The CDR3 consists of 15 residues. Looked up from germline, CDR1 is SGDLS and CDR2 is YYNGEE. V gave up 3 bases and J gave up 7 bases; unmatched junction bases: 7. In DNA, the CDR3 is TGTGCCAGCAGCGCCGATGGGGACAGGGGTAATGAGCAGTTCTTC. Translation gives CASSADGDRGNEQFF.

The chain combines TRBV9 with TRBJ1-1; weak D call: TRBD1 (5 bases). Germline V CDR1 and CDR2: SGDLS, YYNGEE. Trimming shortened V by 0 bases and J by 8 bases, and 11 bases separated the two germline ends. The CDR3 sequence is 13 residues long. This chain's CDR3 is CASSVEPQGEAFF. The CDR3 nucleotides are TGTGCCAGCAGCGTAGAACCCCAGGGAGAAGCTTTCTTT.

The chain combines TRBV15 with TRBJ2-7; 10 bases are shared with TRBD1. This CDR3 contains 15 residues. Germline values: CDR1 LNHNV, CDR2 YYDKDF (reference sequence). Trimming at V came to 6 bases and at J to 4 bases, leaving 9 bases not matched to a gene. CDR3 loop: CATRGDRGNDYEQYF. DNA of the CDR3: TGTGCCACCAGAGGGGACAGGGGAAATGATTACGAGCAGTACTTC.

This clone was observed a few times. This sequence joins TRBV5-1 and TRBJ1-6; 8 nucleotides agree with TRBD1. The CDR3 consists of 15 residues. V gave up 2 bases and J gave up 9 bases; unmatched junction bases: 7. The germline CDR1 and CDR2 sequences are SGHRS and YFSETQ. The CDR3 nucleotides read TGCGCCAGCAGCTTAGGACAGGGAGGCGGTTCACCCCTCCACTTT. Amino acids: CASSLGQGGGSPLHF.

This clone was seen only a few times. The CDR3 reads CASSPQGNSPLHF. CDR3 DNA: TGTGCCAGCAGTCCCCAGGGCAATTCACCCCTCCACTTT. The rearrangement joins TRBV25-1 to TRBJ1-6, with D tentatively TRBD1 (5 bases). Germline CDR1 is MGHDK and CDR2 is SYGVNS. V lost 5 bases, J lost 7 bases, and 9 bases lay in between. The CDR3 loop spans 13 amino acids.

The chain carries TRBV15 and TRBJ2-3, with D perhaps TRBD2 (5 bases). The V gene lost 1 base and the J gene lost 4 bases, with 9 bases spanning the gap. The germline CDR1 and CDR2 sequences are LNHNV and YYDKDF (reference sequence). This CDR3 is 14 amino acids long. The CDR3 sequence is CATSRGVEADTQYF. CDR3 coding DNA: TGTGCCACCAGCAGAGGGGTGGAGGCAGATACGCAGTATTTT.

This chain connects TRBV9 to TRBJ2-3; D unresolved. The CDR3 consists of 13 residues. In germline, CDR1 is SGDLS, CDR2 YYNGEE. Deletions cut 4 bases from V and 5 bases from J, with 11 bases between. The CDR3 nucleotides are TGTGCCAGCAGCTTGCGACTGGGAGATACGCAGTATTTT. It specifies CASSLRLGDTQYF.

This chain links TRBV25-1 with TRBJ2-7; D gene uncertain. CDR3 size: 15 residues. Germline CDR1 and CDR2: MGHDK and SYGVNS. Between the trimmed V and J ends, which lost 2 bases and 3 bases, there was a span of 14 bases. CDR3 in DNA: TGTGCCAGCAGTGAAAAAGGGAAGGGCCTCTACGAGCAGTACTTC. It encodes CASSEKGKGLYEQYF.

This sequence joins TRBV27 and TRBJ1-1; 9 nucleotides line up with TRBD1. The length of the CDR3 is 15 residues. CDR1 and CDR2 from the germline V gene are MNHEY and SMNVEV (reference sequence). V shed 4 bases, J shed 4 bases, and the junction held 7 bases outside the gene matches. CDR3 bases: TGTGCCAGCAGTTCCCGGACAGGGGAGCCCACTGAAGCTTTCTTT. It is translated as CASSSRTGEPTEAFF.

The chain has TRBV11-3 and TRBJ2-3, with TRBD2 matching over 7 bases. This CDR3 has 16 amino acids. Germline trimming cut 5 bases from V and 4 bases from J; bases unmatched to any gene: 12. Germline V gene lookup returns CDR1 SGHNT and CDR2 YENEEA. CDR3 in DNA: TGTGCCAGCAGCGACAGACTAGCTGGTTACGCAGATACGCAGTATTTT. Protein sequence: CASSDRLAGYADTQYF. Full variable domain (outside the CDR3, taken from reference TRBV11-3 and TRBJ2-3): EAGVVQSPRYKIIEKKQPVAFWCNPISGHNTLYWYLQNLGQGPELLIRYENEEAVDDSQLPKDRFSAERLKGVDSTLKIQPAELGDSAVYLCASSDRLAGYADTQYFGPGTRLTVL.

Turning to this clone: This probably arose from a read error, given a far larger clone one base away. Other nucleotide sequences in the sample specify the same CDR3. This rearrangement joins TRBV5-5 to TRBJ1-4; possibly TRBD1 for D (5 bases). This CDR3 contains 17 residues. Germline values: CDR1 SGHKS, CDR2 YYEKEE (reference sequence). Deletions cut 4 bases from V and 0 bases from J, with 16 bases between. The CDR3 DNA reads TGTGCCAGCAGCCAAGGGTCGGGGCGGCCAACTAATGAAAAACTGTTTTTT. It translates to CASSQGSGRPTNEKLFF.

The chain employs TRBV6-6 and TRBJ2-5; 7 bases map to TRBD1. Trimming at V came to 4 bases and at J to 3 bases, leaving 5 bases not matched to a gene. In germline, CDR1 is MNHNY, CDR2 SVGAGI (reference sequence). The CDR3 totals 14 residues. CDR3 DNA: TGTGCCAGCAGTTCGACAGGGCCTGAAGAGACCCAGTACTTC. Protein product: CASSSTGPEETQYF.

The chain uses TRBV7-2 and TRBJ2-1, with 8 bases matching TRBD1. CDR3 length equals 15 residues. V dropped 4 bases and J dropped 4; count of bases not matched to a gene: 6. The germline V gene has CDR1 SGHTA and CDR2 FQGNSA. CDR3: CASSYTGGVYNEQFF. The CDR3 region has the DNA TGTGCCAGCAGCTATACAGGGGGAGTATACAATGAGCAGTTCTTC.

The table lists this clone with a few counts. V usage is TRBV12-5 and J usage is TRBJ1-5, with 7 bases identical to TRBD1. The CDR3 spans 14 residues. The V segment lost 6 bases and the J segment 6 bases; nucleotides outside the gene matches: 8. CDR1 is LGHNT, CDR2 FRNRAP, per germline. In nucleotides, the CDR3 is TGTGCTAGTGGGGAACAGGGGACGACTCAGCCCCAGCATTTT. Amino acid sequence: CASGEQGTTQPQHF.

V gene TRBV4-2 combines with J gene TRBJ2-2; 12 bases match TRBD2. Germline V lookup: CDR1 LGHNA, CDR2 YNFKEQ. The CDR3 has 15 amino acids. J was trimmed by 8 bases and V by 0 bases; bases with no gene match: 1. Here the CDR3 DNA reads TGTGCCAGCAGCCAAGAGACTAGCGGGGGAGGGGAGCTGTTTTTT. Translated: CASSQETSGGGELFF.

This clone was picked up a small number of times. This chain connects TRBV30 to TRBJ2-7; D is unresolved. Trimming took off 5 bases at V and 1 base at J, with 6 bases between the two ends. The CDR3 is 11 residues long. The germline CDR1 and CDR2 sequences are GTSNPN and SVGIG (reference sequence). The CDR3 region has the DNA TGTGCCTGGGCCCTTTCCTACGAGCAGTACTTC. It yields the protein CAWALSYEQYF.

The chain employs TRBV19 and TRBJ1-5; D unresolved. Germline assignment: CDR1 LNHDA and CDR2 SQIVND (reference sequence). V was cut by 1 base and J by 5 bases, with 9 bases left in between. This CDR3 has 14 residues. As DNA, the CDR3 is TGTGCCAGTAGTATAGGCACGATTTATCAGCCCCAGCATTTT. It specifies CASSIGTIYQPQHF. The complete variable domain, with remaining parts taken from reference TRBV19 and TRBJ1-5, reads DGGITQSPKYLFRKEGQNVTLSCEQNLNHDAMYWYRQDPGQGLRLIYYSQIVNDFQKGDIAEGYSVSREKKESFPLTVTSAQKNPTAFYLCASSIGTIYQPQHFGDGTRLSIL.